Sequencing of this T cell receptor (beta chain) was carried out in a study of blood T cells in healthy people across ages. Study-level findings and limits: There were more naive CD4+ cells and higher diversity in long-lived donors than in aged donors. Older age coincided with a roughly linear decline in TCR beta diversity per million T cells.

This clonotype was found a few times. Its specificity is not known. The V gene lost 2 bases and the J gene lost 2 bases, with 18 bases spanning the gap. This CDR3 is 16 amino acids long. Germline V lookup: CDR1 DFQATT, CDR2 SNEGSKA (reference sequence). Then a second PCR, running roughly 6 to 12 cycles, was carried out with a sample-barcoded 5' primer and a J-beta primer mix. Carrying 12 random nucleotides, a template-switch adaptor labeled each individual cDNA molecule. TCRdb re-called the 5' RACE reads through MiXCR, storing one row per CDR3 protein. This table holds about 680,000 distinct CDR3 sequences, around 45% found once.

The clonotype originates from an older woman in good health. The chain links TRBV20-1 to TRBJ2-5; TRBD2 is a possible D gene (6 bases). The sample consisted of blood. The CDR3 sequence: CSARPPKKGLQETQYF. The CDR3 coding sequence is TGCAGTGCTAGACCACCAAAAAAGGGACTTCAAGAGACCCAGTACTTC.